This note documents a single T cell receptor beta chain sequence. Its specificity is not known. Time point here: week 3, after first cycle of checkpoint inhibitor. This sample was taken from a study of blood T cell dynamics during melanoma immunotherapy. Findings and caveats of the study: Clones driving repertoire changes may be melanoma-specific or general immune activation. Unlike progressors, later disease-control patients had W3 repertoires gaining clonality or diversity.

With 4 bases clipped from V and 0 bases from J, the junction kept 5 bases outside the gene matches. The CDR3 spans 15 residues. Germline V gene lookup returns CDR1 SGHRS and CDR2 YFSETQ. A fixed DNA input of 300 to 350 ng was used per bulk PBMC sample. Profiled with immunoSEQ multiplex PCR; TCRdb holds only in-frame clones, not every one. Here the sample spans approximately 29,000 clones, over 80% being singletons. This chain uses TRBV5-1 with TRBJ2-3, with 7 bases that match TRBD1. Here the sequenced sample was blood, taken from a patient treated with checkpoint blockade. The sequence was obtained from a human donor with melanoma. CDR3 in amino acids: CASSPRDSSTDTQYF. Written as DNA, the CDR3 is TGCGCCAGCAGCCCGAGGGACAGTAGCACAGATACGCAGTATTTT.